The rows below give T cell receptor beta chains drawn from one sample of a study of cytomegalovirus exposure and HLA in healthy donors. Method: immunoSEQ multiplex PCR; TCRdb's copy keeps in-frame clones and lacks some. The sample lists 130,000 to 150,000 clones, roughly 79% occurring once. Sequencing was done on a sample of PBMCs. These receptors originate from a male donor in good health and CMV-seronegative. Each CDR3 is given with its conserved first and last residue. A D gene is named only where the DNA matches it firmly. A row's size may be missing; if present it is once, few, many or a size class.

v_gene	abundance	j_gene	d_gene	CDR3nt	CDR3aa
TRBV7-3	few	TRBJ2-1	TRBD2	TGTGCCAGCAGCCAATGGACAGGACTAGCGGGAATCAATGAGCAGTTCTTC	CASSQWTGLAGINEQFF
TRBV4-2	NA	TRBJ1-1	TRBD1	TGTGCCAGCAGCCAAGTAAGTCCGGGACAGAGAAACACTGAAGCTTTCTTT	CASSQVSPGQRNTEAFF
TRBV9	NA	TRBJ1-4	NA	TGTGCCAGCAGCGGTATCGGAGCAACTAATGAAAAACTGTTTTTT	CASSGIGATNEKLFF
TRBV2	NA	TRBJ2-7	NA	TGTGCCAGCACGCTGACAGGCTACGAGCAGTACTTC	CASTLTGYEQYF
TRBV5-1	once	TRBJ1-2	NA	TGCGCCAGCAGCTTGGGGGGCAGCTATGGCTACACCTTC	CASSLGGSYGYTF
TRBV4-3	NA	TRBJ2-5	NA	TGCGCCAGCAGCCAAGATTGGTTAATGGTTCGGCAAGAGACCCAGTACTTC	CASSQDWLMVRQETQYF
TRBV5-7	few	TRBJ2-7	TRBD2	TGTGCCAGCAGCTTGGGATTACGAGCGGGGATAAGCTACGAGCAGTACTTC	CASSLGLRAGISYEQYF
TRBV7-3	NA	TRBJ2-3	TRBD2	TGTGCCAGCAGCTCCACCGGGACTAGCGGTAGCAGGGGTACGCAGTATTTT	CASSSTGTSGSRGTQYF
TRBV7-6	NA	TRBJ1-2	NA	TGTGCCAGCAGCTTGGACACTAACTATGGCTACACCTTC	CASSLDTNYGYTF
TRBV2	NA	TRBJ1-2	NA	TGTGCCAGCAGTGATCGAAACAGCCTTTACGGCTACACCTTC	CASSDRNSLYGYTF
TRBV2	NA	TRBJ2-7	TRBD2	TGTGCCAGCAGTGAGGGAGGGCCCTACGAGCAGTACTTC	CASSEGGPYEQYF
TRBV19	NA	TRBJ1-4	NA	TGTGCCAGTAGTATTTCTCAGGGCGGTGAAAAACTGTTTTTT	CASSISQGGEKLFF
TRBV9	NA	TRBJ1-2	NA	TGTGCCAGCAGCGTACCGAGGACAGTTAACTATGGCTACACCTTC	CASSVPRTVNYGYTF
TRBV7-3	few	TRBJ2-1	NA	TGTGCCAGCAGCTTAATTACGGCTAGCGCTAGATACAATGAGCAGTTCTTC	CASSLITASARYNEQFF
TRBV6-1	NA	TRBJ1-5	TRBD1	TGTGCCAGCAGAGTAGGACAGGTCAATCAGCCCCAGCATTTT	CASRVGQVNQPQHF
TRBV19	few	TRBJ2-1	NA	TGTGCCAGTAGTATTGACCAGGACTCCTACAATGAGCAGTTCTTC	CASSIDQDSYNEQFF
TRBV5-1	NA	TRBJ1-3	NA	TGCGCCAGCAGCTTGGAGTCGGGAGGAAACACCATATATTTT	CASSLESGGNTIYF
TRBV5-6	once	TRBJ2-7	TRBD1	TGTGCCAGCAGCCTGACAGGGTACCACGAGCAGTACTTC	CASSLTGYHEQYF
TRBV19	NA	TRBJ2-1	NA	TGTGCCAGTAGTGGAATGGACTGGGCAAATGAGCAGTTCTTC	CASSGMDWANEQFF
TRBV4-2	NA	TRBJ2-5	TRBD2	TGTGCCAGCAGCTCCGAAGCCAGCGGGAAGTTAGGGGAGACCCAGTACTTC	CASSSEASGKLGETQYF
TRBV30	few	TRBJ2-7	TRBD1	TGTGCCTGGAGTGTCGAAGGGACAGGGTTTACCGAGCAGTACTTC	CAWSVEGTGFTEQYF
TRBV5-1	NA	TRBJ2-1	NA	TGCGCCAGCAGCCCCCAGGGTGGTCCTTACAATGAGCAGTTCTTC	CASSPQGGPYNEQFF
TRBV5-1	NA	TRBJ1-4	NA	TGCGCCAGCAGCTTGGACGGCAGCGATGCAACTAATGAAAAACTGTTTTTT	CASSLDGSDATNEKLFF
TRBV19	NA	TRBJ1-2	TRBD1	TGTGCCAGTAGTACACTACAGGGGGCGACGACTAACTATGGCTACACCTTC	CASSTLQGATTNYGYTF
TRBV9	NA	TRBJ2-7	NA	TGTGCCAGCAGCGTAGCTCCCCACCGACTTTTC	CASSVAPHRLF
TRBV4-1	NA	TRBJ2-7	NA	TGCGCCAGCAGCCCCCCAGGGACCTACGAGCAGTACTTC	CASSPPGTYEQYF
TRBV6-1	NA	TRBJ1-1	NA	TGTGCCAGCCTTATGAACACTGAAGCTTTCTTT	CASLMNTEAFF
TRBV19	NA	TRBJ1-1	NA	TGTGCCAGTAGTGTAGCAGGTTTGAACACTGAAGCTTTCTTT	CASSVAGLNTEAFF
TRBV11-3	NA	TRBJ2-5	TRBD1	TGTGCCAGCAGCCGACAGGGGTCGGCGACCCAGTACTTC	CASSRQGSATQYF
TRBV15	NA	TRBJ1-1	TRBD1	TGTGCCACCAGCCCGGACAGGGGGCGGACTGAAGCTTTCTTT	CATSPDRGRTEAFF
TRBV4-3	NA	TRBJ1-3	NA	TGCGCCAGCAGCCAAGATTACGGGGGAAACACCATATATTTT	CASSQDYGGNTIYF
TRBV7-9	NA	TRBJ2-6	NA	TGTGCCAGCAGTCAACCAGGGTCCGGGGCCAACGTCCTGACTTTC	CASSQPGSGANVLTF
TRBV5-4	NA	TRBJ2-5	NA	TGTGCCAGCAGCCTGGGGTGGTTAAGGGGCAGCGGGGAGACCCAGTACTTC	CASSLGWLRGSGETQYF
TRBV18	NA	TRBJ1-2	TRBD1	TGTGCCAGCTCACCCCCCGGACAGGGAGCCGATGGCTACACCTTC	CASSPPGQGADGYTF
TRBV30	NA	TRBJ1-4	TRBD1	TGTGCCTGGAGTGTACAGGGACAGCCAAAATTTCGTGAAAAACTGTTTTTT	CAWSVQGQPKFREKLFF
TRBV2	NA	TRBJ2-2	NA	TGTGCCACCGTCGAGTTGGACACCGGGGAGCTGTTTTTT	CATVELDTGELFF
TRBV6-1	many	TRBJ2-7	TRBD1	TGTGCCAGCAGTGAAGCGTCGGGACAGGGGTCTGAGCAGTACTTC	CASSEASGQGSEQYF
TRBV27	NA	TRBJ2-7	TRBD2	TGTGCCAGCAGTTCCCTAGCGGGGGGTCTCTACGAGCAGTACTTC	CASSSLAGGLYEQYF
TRBV19	NA	TRBJ2-7	TRBD2	TGTGCCAGTAGTAGATCCCCAGGACAGCCCAGGCAGCGGGAGGGATTTCCGTCGTACGAGCAGTACTTC	CASSRSPGQPRQREGFPSYEQYF